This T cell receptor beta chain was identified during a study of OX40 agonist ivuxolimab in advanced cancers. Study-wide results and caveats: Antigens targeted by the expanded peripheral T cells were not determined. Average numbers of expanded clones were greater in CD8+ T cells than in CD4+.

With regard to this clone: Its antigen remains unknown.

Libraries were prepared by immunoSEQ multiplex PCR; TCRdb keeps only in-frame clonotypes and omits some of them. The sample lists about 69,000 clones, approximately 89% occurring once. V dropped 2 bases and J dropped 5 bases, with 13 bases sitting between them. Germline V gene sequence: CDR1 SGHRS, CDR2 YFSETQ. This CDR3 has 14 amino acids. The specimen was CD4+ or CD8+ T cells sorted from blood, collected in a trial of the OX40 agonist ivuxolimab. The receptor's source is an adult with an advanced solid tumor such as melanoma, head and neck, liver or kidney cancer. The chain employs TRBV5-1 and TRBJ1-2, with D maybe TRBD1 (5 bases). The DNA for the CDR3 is TGCGCCAGCAGCTTCGGGACGAGCCGATATGGCTACACCTTC. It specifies CASSFGTSRYGYTF.